This TCR beta chain was sequenced during a study of cytomegalovirus exposure and HLA in healthy donors. With 60 Vbeta and 13 Jbeta primers, the PCR was carried out. Using immunoSEQ multiplex PCR, the repertoire was profiled, and TCRdb retains in-frame clones only, with some absent. This table lists under 200,000 clones. V shed 5 bases and J 3 bases; nucleotides not matched to a gene: 10. Germline loops: CDR1 SGHTA, CDR2 FQGNSA. This CDR3 is 16 amino acids long. The receptor was derived from a man aged 25 to 45 in good health and CMV-seronegative. The V and J genes are TRBV7-2 and TRBJ1-2; 9 nucleotides align to TRBD1. The source material was PBMCs. The CDR3 sequence: CASSHTPGQGHYGYTF. In nucleotides, the CDR3 is TGTGCCAGCAGCCATACACCGGGACAGGGACACTATGGCTACACCTTC.